This T cell receptor (beta chain) emerged from a study of shared clonotypes between healthy human individuals. For the study at large: The people who gave samples were a couple of women and a few men aged 18 to 49.

The data were produced by immunoSEQ multiplex PCR, yet TCRdb's version contains in-frame clones alone and is incomplete. The sample shows roughly 2.1 million clones, roughly 91% of them seen only once. This CDR3 spans 14 amino acids. The V gene's germline CDR1 is SEHNR and CDR2 FQNEAQ (reference sequence). With V trimmed by 5 bases and J by 8 bases, 6 bases remained unmatched. Positive CCR7 selection of CD45RO-negative cells yielded the naive CD8 cells, and terminally differentiated effector memory CD45RA+ cells were excluded. To note about this clone: The same CDR3 is also encoded by other DNA sequences in this sample.

The clonotype originates from a man younger than 30 in good health. Some clones in this sample may be carry-over from other donors' samples. The specimen sequenced was naive CD8+ T cells from PBMCs. V usage is TRBV7-9 and J usage is TRBJ1-4; 9 nucleotides line up with TRBD1. CDR3 bases: TGTGCCAGCAGCCTAGACAGGGGGGGCGAAAAACTGTTTTTT. Translated, it gives CASSLDRGGEKLFF.